This T cell receptor (beta chain) was documented in a study of cytomegalovirus exposure and HLA in healthy donors. The overall study: Ancestry clustering placed 81% of approximately 370 genotyped donors in the Caucasian-associated cluster.

With 60 Vbeta and 13 Jbeta primers, the PCR was carried out. The repertoire was sequenced with immunoSEQ multiplex PCR; TCRdb's copy has only in-frame clones and lacks some. The sample records some 190,000 clones, 75% to 90% being singletons. The CDR3 runs 13 residues. Germline CDR1 and CDR2: KGHSH and LQKENI. With 2 bases removed from V and 5 bases from J, the gap between germline ends came to 7 bases. Sequenced: PBMCs. J is TRBJ1-5 and V is TRBV18; D possibly corresponds to TRBD1 (5 bases). The clonotype was recovered from a boy aged 2 to 10 in good health and CMV-seronegative. The CDR3 protein is CASSPGRDQPQHF. DNA of the CDR3: TGTGCCAGCTCACCAGGCAGGGATCAGCCCCAGCATTTT.